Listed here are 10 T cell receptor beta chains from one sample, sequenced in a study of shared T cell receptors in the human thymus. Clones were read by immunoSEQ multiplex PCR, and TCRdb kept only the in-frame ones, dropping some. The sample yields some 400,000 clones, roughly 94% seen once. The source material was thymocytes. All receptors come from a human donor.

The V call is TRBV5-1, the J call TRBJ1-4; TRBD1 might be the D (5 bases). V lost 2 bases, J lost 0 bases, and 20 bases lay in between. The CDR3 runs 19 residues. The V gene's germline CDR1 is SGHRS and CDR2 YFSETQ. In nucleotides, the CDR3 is TGCGCCAGCAGCTTCAGGACATCAGGGAAGGATGCAACTAATGAAAAACTGTTTTTT. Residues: CASSFRTSGKDATNEKLFF.

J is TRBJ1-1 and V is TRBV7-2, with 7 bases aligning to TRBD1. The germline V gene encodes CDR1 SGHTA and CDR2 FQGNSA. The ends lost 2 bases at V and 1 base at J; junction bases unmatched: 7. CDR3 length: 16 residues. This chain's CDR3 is CASSLHSGTENTEAFF. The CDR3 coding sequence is TGTGCCAGCAGCTTACACTCCGGGACAGAGAACACTGAAGCTTTCTTT.

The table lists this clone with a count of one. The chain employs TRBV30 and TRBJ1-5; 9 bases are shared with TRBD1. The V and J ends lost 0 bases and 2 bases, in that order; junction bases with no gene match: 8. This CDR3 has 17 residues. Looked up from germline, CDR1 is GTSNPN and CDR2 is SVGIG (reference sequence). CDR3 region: CAWSVTGGDLGNQPQHF. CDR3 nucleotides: TGTGCCTGGAGTGTTACAGGGGGCGATTTAGGCAATCAGCCCCAGCATTTT.

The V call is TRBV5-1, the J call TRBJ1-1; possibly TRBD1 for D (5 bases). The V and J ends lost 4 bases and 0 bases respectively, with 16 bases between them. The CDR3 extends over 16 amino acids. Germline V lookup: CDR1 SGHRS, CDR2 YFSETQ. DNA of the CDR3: TGCGCCAGCAGCATCTCTCGCTGGACAATGAACACTGAAGCTTTCTTT. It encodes CASSISRWTMNTEAFF.

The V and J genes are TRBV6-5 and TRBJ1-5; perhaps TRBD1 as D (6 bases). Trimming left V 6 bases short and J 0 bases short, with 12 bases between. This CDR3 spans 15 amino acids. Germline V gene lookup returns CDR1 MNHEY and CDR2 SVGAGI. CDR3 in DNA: TGTGCCAGCAGGCACAGGGTAAATAGCAATCAGCCCCAGCATTTT. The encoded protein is CASRHRVNSNQPQHF.

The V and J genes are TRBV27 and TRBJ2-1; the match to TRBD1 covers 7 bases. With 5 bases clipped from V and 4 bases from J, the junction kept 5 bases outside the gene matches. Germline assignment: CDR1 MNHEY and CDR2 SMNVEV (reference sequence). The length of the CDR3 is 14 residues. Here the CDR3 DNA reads TGTGCCAGCAGTGAGCAGGGGGTGTACAATGAGCAGTTCTTC. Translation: CASSEQGVYNEQFF.

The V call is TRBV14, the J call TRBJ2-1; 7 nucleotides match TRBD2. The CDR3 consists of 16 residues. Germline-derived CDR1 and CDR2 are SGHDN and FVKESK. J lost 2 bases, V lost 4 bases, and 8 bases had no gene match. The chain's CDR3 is CASSPEGGETYNEQFF. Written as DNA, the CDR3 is TGTGCCAGCAGCCCTGAGGGAGGGGAAACCTACAATGAGCAGTTCTTC.

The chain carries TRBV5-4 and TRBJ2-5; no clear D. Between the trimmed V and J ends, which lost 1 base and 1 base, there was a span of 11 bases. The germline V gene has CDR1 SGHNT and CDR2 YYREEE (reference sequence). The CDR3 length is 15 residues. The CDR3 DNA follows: TGTGCCAGCAGCTTGTCGCTCGGATTCCAAGAGACCCAGTACTTC. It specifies CASSLSLGFQETQYF. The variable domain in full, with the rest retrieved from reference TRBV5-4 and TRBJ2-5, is ETGVTQSPTHLIKTRGQQVTLRCSSQSGHNTVSWYQQALGQGPQFIFQYYREEENGRGNFPPRFSGLQFPNYSSELNVNALELDDSALYLCASSLSLGFQETQYFGPGTRLLVL.

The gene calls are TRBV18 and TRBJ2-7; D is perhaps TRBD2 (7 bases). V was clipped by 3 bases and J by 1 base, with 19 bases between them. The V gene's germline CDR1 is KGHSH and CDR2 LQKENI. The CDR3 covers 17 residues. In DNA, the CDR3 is TGTGCCAGCTCACCTCTCCTGGGGGCGGGAGCATCCTACGAGCAGTACTTC. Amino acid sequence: CASSPLLGAGASYEQYF.

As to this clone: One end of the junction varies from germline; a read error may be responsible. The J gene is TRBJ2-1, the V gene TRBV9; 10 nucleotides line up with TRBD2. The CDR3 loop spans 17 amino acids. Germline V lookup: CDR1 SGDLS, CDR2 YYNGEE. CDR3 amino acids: CASSVLGSSGRGNERFF. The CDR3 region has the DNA TGTGCCAGCAGCGTATTGGGTTCGAGCGGGAGGGGTAATGAGCGGTTCTTC.